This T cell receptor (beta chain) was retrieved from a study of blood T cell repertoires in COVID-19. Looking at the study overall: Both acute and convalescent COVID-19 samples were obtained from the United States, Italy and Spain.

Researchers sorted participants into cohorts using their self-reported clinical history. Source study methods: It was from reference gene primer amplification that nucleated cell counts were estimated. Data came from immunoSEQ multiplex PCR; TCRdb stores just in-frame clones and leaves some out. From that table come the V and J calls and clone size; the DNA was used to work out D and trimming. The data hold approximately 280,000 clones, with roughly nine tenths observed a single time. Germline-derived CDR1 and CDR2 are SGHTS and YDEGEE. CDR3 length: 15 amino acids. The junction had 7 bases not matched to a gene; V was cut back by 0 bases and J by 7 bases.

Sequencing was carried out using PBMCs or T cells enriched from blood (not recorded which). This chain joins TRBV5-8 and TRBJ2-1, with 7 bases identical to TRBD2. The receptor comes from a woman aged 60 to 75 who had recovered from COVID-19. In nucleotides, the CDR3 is TGTGCCAGCAGCTTGGGTAGCGGGTTAGGAAATGAGCAGTTCTTC. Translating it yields CASSLGSGLGNEQFF.